Described below is a single T cell receptor beta chain sequence and its context. Its cognate antigen is unknown. This sample stems from a study of shared clonotypes between healthy human individuals. Study observations and caveats: Shared across a handful of donors were roughly 4.7% of the naive CD4 clonotypes. Shared clonotypes across all four donors exceeded non-shared ones in generation probability.

CD45RO-negative cells were positively selected for CCR7, leaving out terminally differentiated effector memory CD45RA+ cells. An even split of each subset's genomic DNA across several immunoSEQ plates was performed. Sequenced by immunoSEQ multiplex PCR; TCRdb stores in-frame clones only, minus some. The sample has 650,000 to 800,000 clones, 90% to 95% seen once. V lost 4 bases to trimming and J lost 0 bases, with 13 bases between them. In germline, CDR1 is MDHEN, CDR2 SYDVKM. The CDR3 extends over 15 amino acids. This TCR came from a man younger than 45 in good health. The chain has TRBV28 and TRBJ2-7; weak D call: TRBD2 (6 bases). Sequencing was performed on naive CD8+ T cells sorted from blood. CDR3 nucleotides: TGTGCCAGCAGTTCCCTGACGGGGGACTCCTACGAGCAGTACTTC. This sequence encodes CASSSLTGDSYEQYF.